The clone carrying this T cell receptor (beta chain) was counted once. Antigen specificity is unknown. Repertoires were generated with immunoSEQ multiplex PCR, while TCRdb's copy carries only in-frame clones and drops some. The repertoire holds around 19,000 clones, around nine tenths seen once, with under 15% in the top ten. This sample is drawn from a study of T cell clones after liver transplantation. Points from the study as a whole: These preliminary findings come from unstandardized post-transplant sampling times.

Thawed unstimulated PBMCs were FACS-sorted by CD3, CD4 and CD8 into two populations. This CDR3 comprises 15 residues. Germline CDR1 is SGHNT and CDR2 is YYREEE (reference sequence). The V gene end was trimmed by 3 bases and the J gene end by 2 bases; junction bases not matched to a gene: 8. The J gene is TRBJ2-7, the V gene TRBV5-4; 7 nucleotides line up with TRBD2. Sequenced here: CD8+ T cells from blood, sampled before liver transplant. The receptor was derived from a human donor who received a liver transplant. CDR3 residues: CASSSTAGPAYEQYF. The DNA for the CDR3 is TGTGCCAGCAGCTCAACAGCGGGGCCCGCCTACGAGCAGTACTTC.